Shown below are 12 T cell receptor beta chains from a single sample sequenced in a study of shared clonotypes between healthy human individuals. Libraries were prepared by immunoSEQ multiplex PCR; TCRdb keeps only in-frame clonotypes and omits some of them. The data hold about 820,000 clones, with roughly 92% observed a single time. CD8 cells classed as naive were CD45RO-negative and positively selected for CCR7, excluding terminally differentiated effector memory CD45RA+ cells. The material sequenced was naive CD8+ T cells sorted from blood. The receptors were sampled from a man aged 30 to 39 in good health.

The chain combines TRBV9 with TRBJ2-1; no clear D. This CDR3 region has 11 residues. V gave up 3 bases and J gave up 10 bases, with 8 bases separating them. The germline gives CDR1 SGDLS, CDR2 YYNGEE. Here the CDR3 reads CASSALGEQFF. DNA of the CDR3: TGTGCCAGCAGCGCTTTGGGGGAGCAGTTCTTC.

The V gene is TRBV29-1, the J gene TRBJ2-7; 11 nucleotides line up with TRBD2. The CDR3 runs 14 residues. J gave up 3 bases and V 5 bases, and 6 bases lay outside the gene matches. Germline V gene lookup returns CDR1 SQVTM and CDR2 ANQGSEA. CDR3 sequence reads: CSVSSGRILYEQYF. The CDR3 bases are TGCAGCGTTTCTAGCGGGAGGATCCTCTACGAGCAGTACTTC.

The CDR3 protein is CASSVGTSGNNEQFF. The CDR3 DNA is TGTGCCAGCAGCGTCGGGACTAGCGGTAACAATGAGCAGTTCTTC. The gene calls are TRBV9 and TRBJ2-1; 11 bases align to TRBD2. Germline CDR1 and CDR2: SGDLS and YYNGEE. The trim removed 2 bases at V and 5 bases at J, leaving 3 bases unmatched. This CDR3 is built from 15 residues.

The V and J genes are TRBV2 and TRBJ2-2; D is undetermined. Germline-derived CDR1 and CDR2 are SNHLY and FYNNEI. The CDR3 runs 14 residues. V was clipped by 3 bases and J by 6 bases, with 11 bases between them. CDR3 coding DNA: TGTGCCAGCAGTGAGAAGACCCACTCCGGGGAGCTGTTTTTT. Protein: CASSEKTHSGELFF.

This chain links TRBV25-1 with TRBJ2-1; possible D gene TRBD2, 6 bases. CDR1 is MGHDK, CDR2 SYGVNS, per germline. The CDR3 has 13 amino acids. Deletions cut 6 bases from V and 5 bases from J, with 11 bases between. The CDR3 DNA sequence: TGTGCCAGCAGATCCGGGAGTCACAATGAGCAGTTCTTC. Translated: CASRSGSHNEQFF.

CDR3 residues: CASSYYTSRSTDTQYF. The CDR3, as DNA: TGTGCCAGCAGTTACTATACTAGCCGGAGCACAGATACGCAGTATTTT. The chain links TRBV6-5 to TRBJ2-3; D may be TRBD2 (6 bases). Trimming removed 1 base at V and 0 bases at J, with 11 bases between. CDR1 is MNHEY and CDR2 is SVGAGI in the germline V gene. The CDR3 has 16 residues.

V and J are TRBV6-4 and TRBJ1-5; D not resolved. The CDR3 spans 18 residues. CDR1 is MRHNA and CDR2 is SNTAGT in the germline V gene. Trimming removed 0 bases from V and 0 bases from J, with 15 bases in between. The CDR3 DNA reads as TGTGCCAGCAGTGACTCCTGGAGGGAAGGGCATAGCAATCAGCCCCAGCATTTT. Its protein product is CASSDSWREGHSNQPQHF.

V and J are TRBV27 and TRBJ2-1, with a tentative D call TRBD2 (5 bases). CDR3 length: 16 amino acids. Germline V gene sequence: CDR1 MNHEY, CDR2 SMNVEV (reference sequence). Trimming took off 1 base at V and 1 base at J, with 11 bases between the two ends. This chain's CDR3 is CASSLWSSHSYNEQFF. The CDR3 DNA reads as TGTGCCAGCAGTTTATGGTCTAGCCATTCCTACAATGAGCAGTTCTTC.

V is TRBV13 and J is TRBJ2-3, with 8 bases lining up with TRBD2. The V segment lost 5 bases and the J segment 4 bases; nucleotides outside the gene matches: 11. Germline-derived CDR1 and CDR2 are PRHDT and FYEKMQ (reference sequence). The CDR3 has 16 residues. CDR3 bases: TGTGCCAGCAGCCCCCGTACCGGACTAGCTGCAGATACGCAGTATTTT. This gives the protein CASSPRTGLAADTQYF. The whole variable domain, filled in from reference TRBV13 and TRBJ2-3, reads AAGVIQSPRHLIKEKRETATLKCYPIPRHDTVYWYQQGPGQDPQFLISFYEKMQSDKGSIPDRFSAQQFSDYHSELNMSSLELGDSALYFCASSPRTGLAADTQYFGPGTRLTVL.

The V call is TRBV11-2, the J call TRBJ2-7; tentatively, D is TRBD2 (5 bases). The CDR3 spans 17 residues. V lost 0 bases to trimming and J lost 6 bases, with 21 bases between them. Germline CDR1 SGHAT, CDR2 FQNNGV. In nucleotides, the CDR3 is TGTGCCAGCAGCTTAGATTGGGTTGTGGGAGTCCCTTCCGAGCAGTACTTC. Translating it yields CASSLDWVVGVPSEQYF.

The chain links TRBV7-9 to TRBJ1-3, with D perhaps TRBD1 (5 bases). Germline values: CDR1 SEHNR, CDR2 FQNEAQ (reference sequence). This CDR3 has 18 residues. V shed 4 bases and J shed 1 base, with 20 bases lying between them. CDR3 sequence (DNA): TGTGCCAGCAGCTCCGAGGGGCGGATTACCTTGTCTGGAAACACCATATATTTT. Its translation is CASSSEGRITLSGNTIYF.

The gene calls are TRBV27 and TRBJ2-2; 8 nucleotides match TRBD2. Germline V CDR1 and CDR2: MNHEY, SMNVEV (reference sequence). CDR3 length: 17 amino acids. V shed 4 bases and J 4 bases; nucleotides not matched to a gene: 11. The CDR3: CASSYLGLEGSTGELFF. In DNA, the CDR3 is TGTGCCAGCAGTTACTTGGGACTAGAGGGATCCACCGGGGAGCTGTTTTTT.